Listed here are 17 T cell receptor beta chains from one sample, sequenced in a study of cytomegalovirus exposure and HLA in healthy donors. The PCR contained 60 Vbeta and 13 Jbeta primers. Using immunoSEQ multiplex PCR, the repertoire was profiled, and TCRdb retains in-frame clones only, with some absent. The table includes under 200,000 clones, around 80% detected once. The specimen sequenced was PBMCs. The source is a woman aged 35 to 49 in good health and CMV-seronegative.

This chain links TRBV7-3 with TRBJ2-2; 8 bases line up with TRBD2. Germline values: CDR1 SGHTA, CDR2 FQGTGA. The CDR3 has 15 amino acids. Trimming at V came to 5 bases and at J to 0 bases, leaving 2 bases not matched to a gene. CDR3 nucleotides: TGTGCCAGCAGCCTAGCGGGTTCGAACACCGGGGAGCTGTTTTTT. It yields the protein CASSLAGSNTGELFF. The variable domain in full, with the rest retrieved from reference TRBV7-3 and TRBJ2-2, is GAGVSQTPSNKVTEKGKYVELRCDPISGHTALYWYRQSLGQGPEFLIYFQGTGAADDSGLPNDRFFAVRPEGSVSTLKIQRTERGDSAVYLCASSLAGSNTGELFFGEGSRLTVL.

This clone was detected once. The chain has TRBV5-6 and TRBJ1-6, with unresolved D. This CDR3 is 14 amino acids long. V dropped 0 bases and J dropped 5 bases, with 6 bases sitting between them. The V gene's germline CDR1 is SGHDT and CDR2 YYEEEE. CDR3 sequence (DNA): TGTGCCAGCAGCTTGGGAGTGAATAATTCACCCCTCCACTTT. Protein sequence: CASSLGVNNSPLHF.

V usage is TRBV15 and J usage is TRBJ2-5, with D unresolved. CDR1 and CDR2 (germline): LNHNV, YYDKDF (reference sequence). The ends were cut back, 3 bases at V and 7 bases at J, with 15 bases in the middle. This CDR3 spans 14 amino acids. CDR3 region: CATSSELQSGTQYF. In DNA, the CDR3 is TGTGCCACCAGCAGCGAACTCCAAAGTGGGACCCAGTACTTC.

With regard to this clone: In the same sample, other DNA sequences code for this CDR3. J is TRBJ2-7 and V is TRBV5-1, with TRBD1 matching over 9 bases. Looked up from germline, CDR1 is SGHRS and CDR2 is YFSETQ. This CDR3 spans 15 amino acids. The V gene end was trimmed by 4 bases and the J gene end by 1 base; junction bases not matched to a gene: 6. CDR3 sequence reads: CASSPDRGGSYEQYF. CDR3 DNA: TGCGCCAGCAGCCCGGACAGGGGAGGATCCTACGAGCAGTACTTC.

This clone appeared a single time. The rearrangement joins TRBV5-1 to TRBJ2-1, with D possibly TRBD2 on 5 matching bases. V lost 4 bases, J lost 5 bases, and 10 bases lay in between. This CDR3 has 13 amino acids. The germline V gene has CDR1 SGHRS and CDR2 YFSETQ. CDR3 nucleotide sequence: TGCGCCAGCAGCACTGGACTCAACAATGAGCAGTTCTTC. Translated, it gives CASSTGLNNEQFF.

This chain links TRBV30 with TRBJ2-5, with TRBD2 as a possible D gene (7 bases). This CDR3 has 17 residues. Per the germline V gene, CDR1 is GTSNPN and CDR2 is SVGIG (reference sequence). V lost 0 bases to trimming and J lost 4 bases, with 21 bases between them. The CDR3 region has the DNA TGTGCCTGGAGTGTAGGGCTAGCCGCCGGGGGGCGAGAGACCCAGTACTTC. Its translation is CAWSVGLAAGGRETQYF.

The chain employs TRBV4-1 and TRBJ1-1, with D hard to call. In germline, CDR1 is MGHRA, CDR2 YSYEKL. V gave up 0 bases and J gave up 4 bases, with 12 bases separating them. This CDR3 comprises 15 residues. The CDR3 is CASSQDPRVFTEAFF. The CDR3 DNA is TGCGCCAGCAGCCAAGATCCGCGGGTTTTCACTGAAGCTTTCTTT.

This clone has just a few counts. V is TRBV7-9 and J is TRBJ2-5, with D tentatively TRBD2 (6 bases). With 4 bases removed from V and 7 bases from J, the gap between germline ends came to 13 bases. This CDR3 region has 13 residues. Germline loops: CDR1 SEHNR, CDR2 FQNEAQ (reference sequence). The CDR3 bases are TGTGCCAGCAGCTCGGGACTTCGCGGGACCCAGTACTTC. Amino acid sequence: CASSSGLRGTQYF.

The V and J genes are TRBV28 and TRBJ2-5; 9 nucleotides match TRBD2. Per the germline V gene, CDR1 is MDHEN and CDR2 is SYDVKM. The CDR3 has 16 amino acids. With 6 bases clipped from V and 1 base from J, the junction kept 9 bases outside the gene matches. CDR3 sequence (DNA): TGTGCCAGCAGCGAGGACGGGACTAGCCGCCAAGAGACCCAGTACTTC. Translation gives CASSEDGTSRQETQYF. Drawing the rest from reference TRBV28 and TRBJ2-5, the complete variable domain is DVKVTQSSRYLVKRTGEKVFLECVQDMDHENMFWYRQDPGLGLRLIYFSYDVKMKEKGDIPEGYSVSREKKERFSLILESASTNQTSMYLCASSEDGTSRQETQYFGPGTRLLVL.

The chain uses TRBV27 and TRBJ1-5; D gene ambiguous. The germline V gene encodes CDR1 MNHEY and CDR2 SMNVEV (reference sequence). The CDR3 spans 17 residues. V was pared by 8 bases and J by 0 bases, with 20 bases between. In DNA, the CDR3 is TGTGCCAGCGGACTCTTGGCGGGGATGAGTAGCAATCAGCCCCAGCATTTT. Translated: CASGLLAGMSSNQPQHF.

This clone was counted once. The CDR3 loop is CASSLRGAGAKQETQYF. CDR3 DNA: TGTGCCAGCAGCTTGCGGGGAGCGGGGGCGAAACAAGAGACCCAGTACTTC. The chain uses TRBV5-4 and TRBJ2-5; 8 nucleotides line up with TRBD2. J was trimmed by 2 bases and V by 1 base; bases with no gene match: 10. The CDR3 runs to 17 residues. Germline CDR1 SGHNT, CDR2 YYREEE (reference sequence).

Only one count was recorded for this clone. The chain joins TRBV27 to TRBJ1-3; D is uncertain. V shed 2 bases and J shed 2 bases, with 10 bases lying between them. The CDR3 covers 15 residues. Germline values: CDR1 MNHEY, CDR2 SMNVEV (reference sequence). Here the CDR3 DNA reads TGTGCCAGCAGTTTAGGGTTCGGGACTGGAAACACCATATATTTT. It translates to CASSLGFGTGNTIYF.

The chain recombines TRBV15 with TRBJ1-1; no firm D call. Trimming shortened V by 0 bases and J by 0 bases, and 8 bases separated the two germline ends. The CDR3 is made up of 15 amino acids. Per the germline V gene, CDR1 is LNHNV and CDR2 is YYDKDF (reference sequence). DNA of the CDR3: TGTGCCACCAGCAGAGATTCTTCCCTGAACACTGAAGCTTTCTTT. Translation: CATSRDSSLNTEAFF.

The V and J genes are TRBV27 and TRBJ1-6; maybe TRBD1 (6 bases). The length of the CDR3 is 15 residues. Germline CDR1 is MNHEY and CDR2 is SMNVEV (reference sequence). Trimming removed 5 bases from V and 6 bases from J, with 14 bases in between. CDR3 sequence (DNA): TGTGCCAGCAGTCTACAGGGTGAGGGTAATTCACCCCTCCACTTT. It encodes CASSLQGEGNSPLHF.

CDR3: CASTPFKAGGKLFF. The DNA of the CDR3 is TGTGCCAGTACCCCCTTTAAGGCGGGAGGGAAGCTGTTTTTT. V is TRBV19 and J is TRBJ2-2; 9 bases are shared with TRBD2. Germline V CDR1 and CDR2: LNHDA, SQIVND (reference sequence). The length of the CDR3 is 14 residues. The V gene end was trimmed by 7 bases and the J gene end by 12 bases; junction bases not matched to a gene: 12.

The chain employs TRBV6-5 and TRBJ2-7; 9 positions match TRBD2. V shed 0 bases and J 4 bases; nucleotides not matched to a gene: 4. The CDR3 sequence is 15 residues long. Germline CDR1 is MNHEY and CDR2 is SVGAGI. As DNA, the CDR3 is TGTGCCAGCAGTTACTCCAGCGGGAGGACGTACGAGCAGTACTTC. Protein sequence: CASSYSSGRTYEQYF.

This clone was counted between two and nine times. V usage is TRBV18 and J usage is TRBJ1-1; TRBD1 is a possible D gene (6 bases). Germline CDR1 and CDR2: KGHSH and LQKENI. Trimming pared 3 bases from V and 4 bases from J, leaving 12 bases between. The CDR3 spans 14 residues. The chain's CDR3 is CASSPPQGATEAFF. The CDR3, as DNA: TGTGCCAGCTCACCGCCACAGGGCGCCACTGAAGCTTTCTTT.